A selection of T cell receptor beta chains follows, all from one sample in a study of blood T cell repertoires in COVID-19. Assay: immunoSEQ multiplex PCR; the TCRdb copy retains only in-frame clones and omits some. The sample carries hundreds of thousands of clones, 86% recorded once. Sequencing was performed on peripheral blood. These receptors were taken from a woman aged 25-40 years with active or convalescent COVID-19. CDR3s include the opening cysteine and the closing phenylalanine or tryptophan. D genes are given only for firm matches. Only some rows state a clone size, as once, few, many or a class for expanded clones.

CDR3 length: 13; clone size: .; D gene: .; J gene: TRBJ1-1; V gene: TRBV2; CDR3 DNA: TGTGCCAGCATTCAGGTCATGAACACTGAAGCTTTCTTT; CDR3 protein: CASIQVMNTEAFF
CDR3 length: 17; clone size: .; D gene: .; J gene: TRBJ2-7; V gene: TRBV6-1; CDR3 DNA: TGTGCCAGCAGTGCAAGTCCTTTTATAGGGGACAACTACGAGCAGTACTTC; CDR3 protein: CASSASPFIGDNYEQYF
CDR3 length: 13; clone size: .; D gene: TRBD1; J gene: TRBJ1-2; V gene: TRBV7-8; CDR3 DNA: TGTGCCAGCAGCCATCGACAGGGGAATGGCTACACCTTC; CDR3 protein: CASSHRQGNGYTF
CDR3 length: 17; clone size: .; D gene: TRBD2; J gene: TRBJ2-3; V gene: TRBV13; CDR3 DNA: TGTGCCAGCAGCGGTCGCCGACTAGCGGGGATCGCAGATACGCAGTATTTT; CDR3 protein: CASSGRRLAGIADTQYF
CDR3 length: 17; clone size: .; D gene: .; J gene: TRBJ2-2; V gene: TRBV5-6; CDR3 DNA: TGTGCCAGCAGCTTGGGGGCTAGCGCCCCGAACACCGGGGAGCTGTTTTTT; CDR3 protein: CASSLGASAPNTGELFF
CDR3 length: 15; clone size: .; D gene: TRBD1; J gene: TRBJ2-6; V gene: TRBV27; CDR3 DNA: TGTGCCAGCAGTTCGACAGGGACTGGGGCCAACGTCCTGACTTTC; CDR3 protein: CASSSTGTGANVLTF
CDR3 length: 13; clone size: few; D gene: .; J gene: TRBJ2-7; V gene: TRBV6-5; CDR3 DNA: TGTGCCAGCACCATTAGGGCGGGGCACGAGCAGTACTTC; CDR3 protein: CASTIRAGHEQYF
CDR3 length: 15; clone size: .; D gene: .; J gene: TRBJ1-1; V gene: TRBV5-1; CDR3 DNA: TGCGCCAGCAGCTTGTTTGACAGCATGAACACTGAAGCTTTCTTT; CDR3 protein: CASSLFDSMNTEAFF
CDR3 length: 17; clone size: .; D gene: .; J gene: TRBJ1-5; V gene: TRBV19; CDR3 DNA: TGTGCCAGTAGTATTAGGCCAGGGGTTAAACTCTATCAGCCCCAGCATTTT; CDR3 protein: CASSIRPGVKLYQPQHF
CDR3 length: 17; clone size: .; D gene: TRBD2; J gene: TRBJ2-1; V gene: TRBV6-6; CDR3 DNA: TGTGCCAGCAGTCACCGACTAGGACTAGCGGGGTCCAATGAGCAGTTCTTC; CDR3 protein: CASSHRLGLAGSNEQFF
CDR3 length: 18; clone size: .; D gene: .; J gene: TRBJ2-2; V gene: TRBV19; CDR3 DNA: TGTGCCAGTACCCTTGGAGTGGGCAGGGGGGCCCACACCGGGGAGCTGTTTTTT; CDR3 protein: CASTLGVGRGAHTGELFF
CDR3 length: 16; clone size: .; D gene: .; J gene: TRBJ1-5; V gene: TRBV25-1; CDR3 DNA: TGTGCCAGCCCCGCAAAATTAGGGAATTGGAGGACTCCCCAGCATTTT; CDR3 protein: CASPAKLGNWRTPQHF
CDR3 length: 13; clone size: .; D gene: .; J gene: TRBJ1-2; V gene: TRBV7-2; CDR3 DNA: TGTGCCAGCAGCCCGGCAGGGAGGGATGGCTACACCTTC; CDR3 protein: CASSPAGRDGYTF
CDR3 length: 12; clone size: .; D gene: .; J gene: TRBJ1-4; V gene: TRBV6-5; CDR3 DNA: TGTGCCAGCAGTAGGGGTGGTGAAAAACTGTTTTTT; CDR3 protein: CASSRGGEKLFF
CDR3 length: 16; clone size: .; D gene: .; J gene: TRBJ2-4; V gene: TRBV7-8; CDR3 DNA: TGTGCCAGCAGCTTACTTGATTGGCAGGTCGAAAACATTCAGTACTTC; CDR3 protein: CASSLLDWQVENIQYF
CDR3 length: 16; clone size: .; D gene: .; J gene: TRBJ2-3; V gene: TRBV18; CDR3 DNA: TGTGCCAGCTCACATGGAGTTGGCGGAGGCACAGATACGCAGTATTTT; CDR3 protein: CASSHGVGGGTDTQYF